Sequencing of this T cell receptor beta chain was carried out in a study of cytomegalovirus exposure and HLA in healthy donors. Study-wide results and limits: A later analysis showed TCR association rates differing by HLA locus, peaking at DRB1 and lowest at HLA-C. In an earlier analysis, most TCR beta V segments were productive about 87% or about 30% of the time. The authors excluded some V segments, including TRBV6-2 and TRBV6-3, as indistinguishable.

Primers included in the PCR were 60 Vbeta and 13 Jbeta primers. Only in-frame clones appear in the TCRdb table, and some are missing; sequencing was by immunoSEQ multiplex PCR. The top ten hold 3.1% of the sample, which has some 140,000 clones, roughly 80% seen once. Among the donors, all were healthy bone marrow donors. The CDR3 loop spans 14 amino acids. Germline CDR1 and CDR2: MDHEN and SYDVKM. The ends lost 5 bases at V and 5 bases at J; junction bases unmatched: 7. On this clone: Antigen: not known.

The sequence derives from a female donor in good health and CMV-seronegative. Sequencing input: PBMCs. V and J are TRBV28 and TRBJ1-1; 8 nucleotides align to TRBD1. The CDR3 DNA follows: TGTGCCAGCAGTCACGCGGACAGGGTGACTGAAGCTTTCTTT. This translates into CASSHADRVTEAFF.